This passage covers 28 T cell receptor beta chains from one sample sequenced in a study. TCRdb reprocessed the RT-PCR reads via MiXCR and lists one record per CDR3 protein. The sample yields approximately 720,000 distinct CDR3 sequences, over 12% seen once. The specimen sequenced was memory CD4+ T cells from blood. Receptor source: a female donor in good health, serving as a healthy control.

This clonotype was recorded at least ten times. This sequence joins TRBV20-1 and TRBJ1-1; TRBD1 is a possible D gene (5 bases). The germline CDR1 and CDR2 sequences are DFQATT and SNEGSKA (reference sequence). The CDR3 is made up of 15 amino acids. V was clipped by 0 bases and J by 0 bases, with 11 bases between them. The CDR3: CSAREMGRMNTEAFF. The CDR3 DNA reads as TGCAGTGCTAGAGAAATGGGACGGATGAACACTGAAGCTTTCTTT.

The rearrangement links TRBV28 to TRBJ2-5; no firm D call. Trimming stripped 5 bases from V and 2 bases from J, with 9 bases between. The CDR3 has 13 residues. Looked up from germline, CDR1 is MDHEN and CDR2 is SYDVKM. Here the CDR3 DNA reads TGTGCCAGCAGTAGAGTACAGCAAGAGACCCAGTACTTC. Translated: CASSRVQQETQYF.

The chain carries TRBV6-2 or TRBV6-3 and TRBJ2-7; the match to TRBD2 covers 7 bases. V trimming: 6 bases; J trimming: 3 bases; junction bases outside the gene matches: 8. The V gene's germline CDR1 is MNHEY and CDR2 SVGEGT. The CDR3 totals 14 residues. CDR3 amino acids: CASRHGGIGYEQYF. In DNA form, the CDR3 reads TGTGCCAGCAGGCACGGGGGGATTGGCTACGAGCAGTACTTC.

The chain couples TRBV7-9 to TRBJ1-2; 7 bases agree with TRBD1. The CDR3 sequence is 17 residues long. J lost 0 bases, V lost 3 bases, and 10 bases had no gene match. Germline loops: CDR1 SEHNR, CDR2 FQNEAQ (reference sequence). Here the CDR3 reads CASSLTRLQGANYGYTF. In DNA form, the CDR3 reads TGTGCCAGCAGCTTGACAAGGTTGCAGGGGGCTAACTATGGCTACACCTTC.

This clonotype has at least ten counts. J is TRBJ1-2 and V is TRBV4-2, with D perhaps matching TRBD1 (5 bases). Trimming took off 4 bases at V and 2 bases at J, with 8 bases between the two ends. Germline V gives CDR1 LGHNA, CDR2 YNFKEQ. The CDR3 runs 13 residues. CDR3 nucleotide sequence: TGTGCCAGCAGCCTTGGGGACAACTATGGCTACACCTTC. Residues: CASSLGDNYGYTF.

A few counts support this clonotype. The chain links TRBV6-2 or TRBV6-3 to TRBJ1-5; 8 nucleotides align to TRBD1. The CDR3 covers 15 residues. V lost 8 bases to trimming and J lost 1 base; unmatched junction nucleotides: 7. CDR1 is MNHEY, CDR2 SVGEGT, per germline. In nucleotides, the CDR3 is TGTGCCAGCCATAGCGACAGGGGAAGCAATCAGCCCCAGCATTTT. It yields the protein CASHSDRGSNQPQHF.

J is TRBJ2-5 and V is TRBV19; D unresolved. The V gene's germline CDR1 is LNHDA and CDR2 SQIVND (reference sequence). The V gene lost 2 bases and the J gene lost 8 bases, with 12 bases spanning the gap. The CDR3 has 13 amino acids. Here the CDR3 DNA reads TGTGCCAGTAGTATACGAGAGGATCAAACCCAGTACTTC. It translates to CASSIREDQTQYF.

The sample holds a few counts of this clonotype. V gene TRBV7-2 combines with J gene TRBJ2-7; perhaps D is TRBD1 or TRBD2 (6 bases each). Trimming shortened V by 5 bases and J by 12 bases, and 26 bases separated the two germline ends. Per the germline V gene, CDR1 is SGHTA and CDR2 is FQGNSA. The CDR3 loop spans 15 amino acids. The CDR3 region has the DNA TGTGCCAGCAGCCTCGGACCCGGGGGCTCCCGCGTGACGTACTTC. Protein sequence: CASSLGPGGSRVTYF.

The V gene is TRBV7-2, the J gene TRBJ1-2, with D unresolved. The CDR3 has 14 residues. Trimming stripped 0 bases from V and 2 bases from J, with 7 bases between. Germline CDR1 reads SGHTA; CDR2 reads FQGNSA. CDR3 nucleotide sequence: TGTGCCAGCAGCTTAGCGCCAGGAAACTATGGCTACACCTTC. It codes for CASSLAPGNYGYTF.

This rearrangement joins TRBV4-2 to TRBJ1-2; 7 positions agree with TRBD1. Per germline, CDR1 LGHNA and CDR2 YNFKEQ. Trimming took 3 bases from V and 5 from J; bases not matched to a gene: 6. The CDR3 length is 14 residues. Here the CDR3 DNA reads TGTGCCAGCAGCCAGGGAGACAGGGAATATGGCTACACCTTC. Translating it yields CASSQGDREYGYTF.

The V gene is TRBV6-5, the J gene TRBJ1-4; no clear D gene. V lost 8 bases and J lost 6, with 19 bases in between. The germline CDR1 and CDR2 sequences are MNHEY and SVGAGI. CDR3 length: 15 residues. The CDR3: CASSLNEGLDEKLFF. The CDR3 DNA follows: TGTGCCAGCTCCCTCAATGAGGGCCTGGATGAAAAACTGTTTTTT.

This clonotype was detected many times. The J gene is TRBJ2-7, the V gene TRBV5-1, with 11 bases identical to TRBD2. V gave up 4 bases and J gave up 6 bases; unmatched junction bases: 6. This CDR3 contains 14 residues. Germline V gene sequence: CDR1 SGHRS, CDR2 YFSETQ. CDR3 DNA: TGCGCCAGCAGCCGGGGACTAGCGGAGAGCGAGCAGTACTTC. This codes for CASSRGLAESEQYF.

The chain carries TRBV6-2 or TRBV6-3 and TRBJ2-7, with 11 bases matching TRBD1. With 6 bases clipped from V and 2 bases from J, the junction kept 9 bases outside the gene matches. CDR3 length: 16 residues. The V gene's germline CDR1 is MNHEY and CDR2 SVGEGT. DNA for the CDR3: TGTGCCAGCAGACCTCTCGGACAGGGGGCCACCTACGAGCAGTACTTC. Translation: CASRPLGQGATYEQYF.

The chain joins TRBV7-2 to TRBJ2-5; D is unclear. Germline values: CDR1 SGHTA, CDR2 FQGNSA. The CDR3 covers 15 residues. V lost 5 bases, J lost 5 bases, and 18 bases lay in between. The CDR3 reads CASSKSGQPSETQYF. Written as DNA, the CDR3 is TGTGCCAGCAGCAAGTCGGGCCAGCCCTCCGAGACCCAGTACTTC.

This clonotype was counted at least ten times. The rearrangement joins TRBV4-1 to TRBJ2-1; TRBD1 might be the D (6 bases). The CDR3 sequence is 14 residues long. V lost 3 bases, J lost 10 bases, and 16 bases lay in between. Germline loops: CDR1 MGHRA, CDR2 YSYEKL. Here the CDR3 DNA reads TGCGCCAGCAGCCAGCTCCGGGACACGCGAGAGCAGTTCTTC. Translation: CASSQLRDTREQFF.

This clonotype was detected many times. The chain carries TRBV20-1 and TRBJ2-1; D possibly matches TRBD1 or TRBD2 (5 bases each). CDR1 is DFQATT, CDR2 SNEGSKA, per germline (reference sequence). This CDR3 comprises 14 residues. Trimming removed 3 bases from V and 8 bases from J, with 17 bases in between. Here the CDR3 reads CSARRTGPIHEQFF. DNA of the CDR3: TGCAGTGCTAGGAGGACGGGACCCATCCATGAGCAGTTCTTC.

The V and J genes are TRBV7-2 and TRBJ1-1, with 8 bases identical to TRBD1. The V gene's germline CDR1 is SGHTA and CDR2 FQGNSA. With 5 bases clipped from V and 4 bases from J, the junction kept 9 bases outside the gene matches. The CDR3 spans 15 residues. The CDR3 protein is CASSIVGQGGTEAFF. The CDR3 DNA is TGTGCCAGCAGCATAGTTGGACAGGGCGGCACTGAAGCTTTCTTT.

This clonotype has just a few counts. The chain is built from TRBV7-8 and TRBJ2-4; 7 bases are a match to TRBD2. This CDR3 contains 17 residues. CDR1 and CDR2 from the germline V gene are SGHVS and FQNEAQ. The J segment lost 0 bases and the V segment lost 2 bases, leaving 7 bases of the junction unmatched. CDR3 DNA sequence: TGTGCCAGCAGCTTAAGCGGGGACTACCTAGCCAAAAACATTCAGTACTTC. Its protein is CASSLSGDYLAKNIQYF.

This clonotype has more than one count but fewer than ten. CDR3 residues: CASSAFNPNTGELFF. As DNA, the CDR3 is TGTGCCAGCAGCGCATTCAATCCGAACACCGGGGAGCTGTTTTTT. The chain carries TRBV7-3 and TRBJ2-2; D ambiguous. With 5 bases removed from V and 0 bases from J, the gap between germline ends came to 10 bases. The length of the CDR3 is 15 residues. Germline-derived CDR1 and CDR2 are SGHTA and FQGTGA.

This clonotype turned up a few times. J is TRBJ1-2 and V is TRBV28; TRBD1 might be the D (5 bases). Trimming removed 6 bases from V and 8 bases from J, with 13 bases in between. The CDR3 length is 12 residues. Germline loops: CDR1 MDHEN, CDR2 SYDVKM. CDR3 sequence: CASRGVGYGYTF. The CDR3 DNA is TGTGCCAGCAGGGGGGTAGGTTACGGCTACACCTTC.

In this sample, this clonotype turned up a few times. The gene calls are TRBV7-2 and TRBJ1-4, with TRBD1 matching 10 bases. The CDR3 is 16 amino acids. Germline values: CDR1 SGHTA, CDR2 FQGNSA. J gave up 8 bases and V 4 bases, and 10 bases lay outside the gene matches. CDR3: CASSSLGTGVREKLFF. CDR3 coding DNA: TGTGCCAGCAGCTCCCTTGGGACAGGGGTACGAGAAAAACTGTTTTTT.

V gene TRBV15 combines with J gene TRBJ2-1; 9 nucleotides agree with TRBD2. CDR3 size: 14 residues. CDR1 and CDR2 (germline): LNHNV, YYDKDF (reference sequence). With 4 bases clipped from V and 8 bases from J, the junction kept 6 bases outside the gene matches. The CDR3 nucleotides are TGTGCCACCAGCACTCCGGGACTAGCCCATGAGCAGTTCTTC. Its translation: CATSTPGLAHEQFF.

This clonotype showed up just a few times. The rearrangement uses TRBV18 and TRBJ2-7; unclear D gene. Trimming took off 5 bases at V and 0 bases at J, with 11 bases between the two ends. Germline assignment: CDR1 KGHSH and CDR2 LQKENI. The CDR3 spans 14 residues. CDR3 amino acids: CASSLDQSSYEQYF. The CDR3 DNA follows: TGTGCCAGCTCATTGGACCAGAGCTCCTACGAGCAGTACTTC.

This clonotype came up many times. V usage is TRBV7-2 and J usage is TRBJ2-3, with 14 bases lining up with TRBD2. The CDR3 contains 15 residues. V shed 3 bases and J 8 bases; nucleotides not matched to a gene: 4. CDR1 and CDR2 (germline): SGHTA, FQGNSA. The CDR3 spells CASSFGTSGSGTQYF. CDR3 coding DNA: TGTGCCAGCAGCTTTGGGACTAGCGGGAGTGGTACGCAGTATTTT.

This clonotype has ten or more counts. The chain combines TRBV10-3 with TRBJ2-1; 7 nucleotides agree with TRBD2. CDR3 size: 13 residues. Germline V gene sequence: CDR1 ENHRY, CDR2 SYGVKD. Trimming took 10 bases from V and 6 from J; bases not matched to a gene: 9. The CDR3 sequence: CATAGTTTNEQFF. In nucleotides, the CDR3 is TGTGCCACGGCCGGGACTACAACCAATGAGCAGTTCTTC.

This clonotype was picked up a small number of times. The rearrangement joins TRBV7-9 to TRBJ1-1; tentative D call: TRBD1 (6 bases). Between the trimmed V and J ends, which lost 5 bases and 1 base, there was a span of 14 bases. The CDR3 totals 15 residues. Germline V lookup: CDR1 SEHNR, CDR2 FQNEAQ (reference sequence). CDR3 nucleotide sequence: TGTGCCAGCAGCCGGGGGGCACGAAAGAACACTGAAGCTTTCTTT. It specifies CASSRGARKNTEAFF.

This clonotype has ten or more counts. V is TRBV6-1 and J is TRBJ2-5; TRBD1 aligns across 9 bases. With V trimmed by 7 bases and J by 2 bases, 5 bases remained unmatched. The CDR3 is 14 residues long. Germline values: CDR1 MNHNS, CDR2 SASEGT. In DNA, the CDR3 is TGTGCCAGCACCTCCGGGACAGGGCAAGAGACCCAGTACTTC. It codes for CASTSGTGQETQYF.

The chain links TRBV7-2 to TRBJ2-1; a weak D match, TRBD2 (6 bases). Germline V gene lookup returns CDR1 SGHTA and CDR2 FQGNSA. The CDR3 has 12 amino acids. V lost 3 bases, J lost 9 bases, and 9 bases lay in between. This CDR3 reads CASSLLEGEQFF. As DNA, the CDR3 is TGTGCCAGCAGCTTGCTGGAGGGTGAGCAGTTCTTC. The full variable domain, with the rest looked up from reference TRBV7-2 and TRBJ2-1, is GAGVSQSPSNKVTEKGKDVELRCDPISGHTALYWYRQSLGQGLEFLIYFQGNSAPDKSGLPSDRFSAERTGGSVSTLTIQRTQQEDSAVYLCASSLLEGEQFFGPGTRLTVL.